A selection of T cell receptor beta chains follows, all from one sample in a study of T-cell memory formation after mild COVID-19. TCRdb used MiXCR to reprocess the 5' RACE reads, holding one entry per CDR3 protein. The data show fewer than 350,000 distinct CDR3 sequences, with approximately 19% seen just once and 20% to 25% held by the top ten. Material for sequencing was PBMCs or a T cell subset sorted from them (not recorded which). These receptors came from a man between 18 and 35 years old who had mild COVID-19 (a few samples of this study predate the infection). Cell type and time point are not known. The CDR3 runs from the conserved cysteine through the conserved F or W. D genes are given only for firm matches. Clone size appears in some rows only: once, few, many, or a class for an expanded clone.

TRBJ2-3 . TRBV20-1 . CSAPGWGLVGSDTQYF TGCAGTGCACCCGGGTGGGGGCTGGTTGGGTCAGATACGCAGTATTTT
TRBJ2-1 TRBD1 TRBV5-1 few CASKGAGIIYNEQFF TGCGCCAGTAAGGGGGCAGGGATCATCTACAATGAGCAGTTCTTC
TRBJ1-2 TRBD1 TRBV5-1 . CASSLRPGTGDGYTF TGCGCCAGCAGCTTAAGGCCCGGGACAGGGGATGGCTACACCTTC
TRBJ1-2 . TRBV7-2 few CASTRSSGYGYTF TGTGCCAGCACGAGGAGTTCGGGCTATGGCTACACCTTC
TRBJ2-7 . TRBV7-9 few CASSRVGRVSEQYF TGTGCCAGCAGCCGCGTAGGCAGGGTAAGCGAGCAGTACTTC
TRBJ1-1 . TRBV24-1 . CATSDLPGNTEAFF TGTGCCACCAGTGATTTGCCAGGGAACACTGAAGCTTTCTTT
TRBJ2-3 . TRBV15 few CATSRGQVADTDTQYF TGTGCCACCAGCAGAGGACAGGTAGCGGACACAGATACGCAGTATTTT
TRBJ1-4 . TRBV12-3/TRBV12-4 . CASSLLGKEKLFF TGTGCCAGCAGTTTACTGGGGAAGGAAAAACTGTTTTTT
TRBJ2-7 TRBD2 TRBV7-9 . CASSPPGGEGGEQYF TGTGCCAGCAGCCCCCCCGGGGGGGAGGGAGGCGAGCAGTACTTC
TRBJ2-1 . TRBV12-3/TRBV12-4 few CASSGQSGLEQFF TGTGCCAGCAGTGGGCAGAGTGGGCTTGAGCAGTTCTTC
TRBJ2-5 . TRBV4-1 few CASSLIMGDGETQYF TGCGCCAGCAGCCTTATCATGGGGGACGGAGAGACCCAGTACTTC
TRBJ1-5 . TRBV20-1 . CSASGQYSNQPQHF TGCAGTGCTAGCGGTCAATATAGCAATCAGCCCCAGCATTTT
TRBJ2-7 TRBD1 TRBV15 . CATSRDEGTGGSEQYF TGTGCCACCAGCAGAGATGAGGGGACAGGGGGCAGCGAGCAGTACTTC
TRBJ1-5 . TRBV21-1 . CASSKDLGCNQPQHF TGTGCCAGCAGCAAAGATTTGGGTTGCAATCAGCCCCAGCATTTT
TRBJ2-3 TRBD2 TRBV30 . CAWSVRGGTDTQYF TGTGCCTGGAGTGTGCGCGGGGGAACTGATACGCAGTATTTT
TRBJ2-5 TRBD2 TRBV5-1 . CASNLASGVKETQYF TGCGCCAGCAATCTGGCTAGCGGGGTAAAGGAGACCCAGTACTTC
TRBJ2-1 . TRBV11-2 many CASSWTANNEQFF TGTGCCAGCAGCTGGACAGCCAACAATGAGCAGTTCTTC
TRBJ1-6 TRBD1 TRBV5-1 few CASSLDRQSHSPLHF TGCGCCAGCAGCCTGGACAGGCAATCGCATTCACCCCTCCACTTT
TRBJ1-1 . TRBV7-9 . CASRNLPGADEAFF TGTGCCAGCAGGAACCTACCCGGGGCGGATGAAGCTTTCTTT
TRBJ2-2 TRBD2 TRBV6-2/TRBV6-3 few CASSYPRGGKDTGELFF TGTGCCAGCAGTTACCCCCGGGGGGGGAAGGACACCGGGGAGCTGTTTTTT
TRBJ1-1 TRBD1 TRBV19 . CASSRRTGNTEAFF TGTGCCAGTAGTCGACGGACAGGGAACACTGAAGCTTTCTTT
TRBJ2-3 . TRBV6-2/TRBV6-3 . CASSYPRGTDTQYF TGTGCCAGCAGTTACCCCCGAGGCACAGATACGCAGTATTTT
TRBJ1-1 TRBD1 TRBV9 . CASSVIPGGVNTEAFF TGTGCCAGCAGCGTGATACCAGGGGGAGTGAACACTGAAGCTTTCTTT
TRBJ2-5 TRBD2 TRBV9 many CASSSLAGGLETQYF TGTGCCAGCAGCTCACTAGCGGGGGGGTTAGAGACCCAGTACTTC
TRBJ2-7 . TRBV27 . CASTGGLGEQYF TGTGCCAGCACTGGGGGACTTGGGGAGCAGTACTTC
TRBJ2-1 TRBD2 TRBV4-1 few CASSQAASGADNEQFF TGCGCCAGCAGCCAAGCCGCTAGCGGGGCCGACAATGAGCAGTTCTTC
TRBJ2-3 . TRBV4-3 few CASSWGNPRADTQYF TGCGCCAGCAGCTGGGGCAACCCCAGGGCAGATACGCAGTATTTT
TRBJ1-2 . TRBV11-3 few CASSLGGNGYTF TGTGCCAGCAGCTTAGGGGGAAATGGCTACACCTTC
TRBJ1-4 . TRBV12-3/TRBV12-4 . CASSPNDREKLFF TGTGCCAGCAGTCCCAACGACAGGGAAAAACTGTTTTTT
TRBJ2-3 . TRBV6-2/TRBV6-3 . CASSTPPRDITSTDTQYF TGTGCCAGCAGTACCCCCCCCCGGGACATCACTAGCACAGATACGCAGTATTTT
TRBJ2-1 TRBD2 TRBV2 . CASSVWTSGGHSYNEQFF TGTGCCAGCAGTGTATGGACTAGCGGGGGCCACTCCTACAATGAGCAGTTCTTC
TRBJ2-1 . TRBV3-1 few CASSLAIGEQFF TGTGCCAGCAGCCTAGCCATCGGTGAGCAGTTCTTC
TRBJ2-1 TRBD2 TRBV12-3/TRBV12-4 few CASSLWVAGDNDEQFF TGTGCCAGCAGTTTATGGGTAGCGGGGGATAACGATGAGCAGTTCTTC
TRBJ2-5 TRBD2 TRBV5-1 . CASSLAGTSGGAASETQYF TGCGCCAGCAGCTTGGCGGGGACTAGCGGGGGGGCCGCTTCGGAGACCCAGTACTTC
TRBJ2-1 TRBD2 TRBV11-3 . CASSLEGSGGPLYNEQFF TGTGCCAGCAGCTTAGAAGGTAGCGGGGGGCCCCTGTACAATGAGCAGTTCTTC
TRBJ2-3 . TRBV7-9 many CASSPEGTDTQYF TGTGCCAGCAGCCCGGAAGGCACAGATACGCAGTATTTT